This is a list of T cell receptor beta chains from one sample in a study of cytomegalovirus exposure and HLA in healthy donors. TCRdb keeps only in-frame clones here, not all; method: immunoSEQ multiplex PCR. The sample contains 70,000 to 100,000 clones, 80% of which appear only once. The sequenced material came from PBMCs. These receptors all stem from a man aged 18 to 29 in good health and CMV-seronegative. Both conserved end residues are part of each CDR3. The D gene is left open where the match is weak. Rows give clone size only sometimes, using once, few, many, or a class for an expanded clone.

v_call: TRBV5-1
d_call: TRBD2
clone_size: NA
j_call: TRBJ2-7
cdr3_aa: CASSWGRESYEQYF

v_call: TRBV11-2
d_call: NA
clone_size: NA
j_call: TRBJ2-7
cdr3_aa: CASSLEWQAYEQYF

v_call: TRBV7-9
d_call: NA
clone_size: NA
j_call: TRBJ1-1
cdr3_aa: CASMRSPGVGAFF

v_call: TRBV9
d_call: TRBD2
clone_size: once
j_call: TRBJ2-5
cdr3_aa: CASSGGLAWETQYF

v_call: TRBV5-6
d_call: NA
clone_size: NA
j_call: TRBJ1-2
cdr3_aa: CASSTKQEFYGYTF

v_call: TRBV7-6
d_call: NA
clone_size: NA
j_call: TRBJ2-7
cdr3_aa: CASSLSAGDSYEQYF

v_call: TRBV11-2
d_call: NA
clone_size: NA
j_call: TRBJ1-1
cdr3_aa: CASSLVRHTEAFF

v_call: TRBV6-5
d_call: TRBD1
clone_size: NA
j_call: TRBJ1-4
cdr3_aa: CASSFRRTGQGLFF

v_call: TRBV5-4
d_call: NA
clone_size: NA
j_call: TRBJ1-1
cdr3_aa: CASSLANPTDSSTEAFF

v_call: TRBV5-1
d_call: TRBD1
clone_size: NA
j_call: TRBJ1-2
cdr3_aa: CASSPETGQGNYGYTF

v_call: TRBV5-6
d_call: NA
clone_size: NA
j_call: TRBJ1-2
cdr3_aa: CASSEKTPYYGYTF

v_call: TRBV12-5
d_call: TRBD1
clone_size: NA
j_call: TRBJ2-7
cdr3_aa: CASGLLQGDEQYF

v_call: TRBV10-3
d_call: TRBD1
clone_size: NA
j_call: TRBJ1-2
cdr3_aa: CAITETGGGYGYTF

v_call: TRBV4-2
d_call: NA
clone_size: NA
j_call: TRBJ1-1
cdr3_aa: CASSQDEGGGTEAFF

v_call: TRBV5-1
d_call: TRBD1
clone_size: NA
j_call: TRBJ2-7
cdr3_aa: CASSFEGAGLEQYF

v_call: TRBV9
d_call: TRBD1
clone_size: NA
j_call: TRBJ1-1
cdr3_aa: CASSGTGQGFSEAFF

v_call: TRBV9
d_call: TRBD1
clone_size: NA
j_call: NA
cdr3_aa: CASSVATGGPYEQYF